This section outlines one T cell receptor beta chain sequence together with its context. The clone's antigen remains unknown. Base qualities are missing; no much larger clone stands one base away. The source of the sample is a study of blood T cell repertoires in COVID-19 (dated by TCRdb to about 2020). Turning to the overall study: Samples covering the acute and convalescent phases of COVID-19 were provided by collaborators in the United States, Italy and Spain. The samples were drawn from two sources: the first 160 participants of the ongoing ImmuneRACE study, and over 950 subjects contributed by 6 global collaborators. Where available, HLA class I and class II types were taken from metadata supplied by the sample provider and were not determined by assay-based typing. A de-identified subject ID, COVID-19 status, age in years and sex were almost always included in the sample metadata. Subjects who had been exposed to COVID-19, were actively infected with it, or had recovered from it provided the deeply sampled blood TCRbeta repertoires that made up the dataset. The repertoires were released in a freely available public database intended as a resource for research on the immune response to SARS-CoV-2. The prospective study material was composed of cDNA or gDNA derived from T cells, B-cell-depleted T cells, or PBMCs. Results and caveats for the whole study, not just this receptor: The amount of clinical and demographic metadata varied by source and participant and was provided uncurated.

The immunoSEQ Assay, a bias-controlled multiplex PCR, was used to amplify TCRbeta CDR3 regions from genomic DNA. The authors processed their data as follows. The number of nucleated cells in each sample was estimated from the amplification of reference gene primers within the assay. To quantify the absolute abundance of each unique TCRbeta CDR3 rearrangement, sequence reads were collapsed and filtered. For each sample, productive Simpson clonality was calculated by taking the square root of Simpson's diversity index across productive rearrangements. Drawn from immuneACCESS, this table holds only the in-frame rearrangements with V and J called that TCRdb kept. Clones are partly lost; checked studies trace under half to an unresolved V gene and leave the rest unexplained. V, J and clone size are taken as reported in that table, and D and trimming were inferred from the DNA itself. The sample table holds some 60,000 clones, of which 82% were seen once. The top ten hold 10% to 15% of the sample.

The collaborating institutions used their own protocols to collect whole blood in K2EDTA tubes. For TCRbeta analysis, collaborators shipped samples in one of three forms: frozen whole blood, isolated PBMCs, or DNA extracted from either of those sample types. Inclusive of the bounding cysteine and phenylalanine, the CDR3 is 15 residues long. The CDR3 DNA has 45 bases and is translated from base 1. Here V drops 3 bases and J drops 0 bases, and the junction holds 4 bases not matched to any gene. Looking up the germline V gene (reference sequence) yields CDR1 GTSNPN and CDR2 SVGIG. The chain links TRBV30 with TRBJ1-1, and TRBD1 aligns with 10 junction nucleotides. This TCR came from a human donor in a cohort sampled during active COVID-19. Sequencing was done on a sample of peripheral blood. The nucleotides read TGTGCCTGGAGGGGACAGGGGACCATGAACACTGAAGCTTTCTTT. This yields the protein CAWRGQGTMNTEAFF.